This record looks at one T cell receptor beta chain sequence and its context. The data were taken from a study of blood T cell repertoires in COVID-19. Study as a whole: Collection of acute and convalescent COVID-19 samples took place in the United States, Italy and Spain. From T cells, B-cell-depleted T cells, or PBMCs came the material, which was cDNA or gDNA.

CDR1 SGHDT and CDR2 YYEEEE come from the germline V gene. V was cut by 3 bases and J by 4 bases, with 11 bases left in between. CDR3 length: 15 amino acids. How the authors handled the data: Reference gene primers were amplified, and this amplification served to estimate nucleated cell counts. TCRdb's copy holds only in-frame clones and misses some; the assay was immunoSEQ multiplex PCR. That table is the source of V, J and clone size, and D and trimming were worked out from the DNA. The table includes 110,000 to 150,000 clones, 81% detected once. The V call is TRBV5-6, the J call TRBJ1-6; D may be TRBD1 (6 bases). The sequencing sample was made of peripheral blood. The receptor comes from a human donor in a cohort sampled during active COVID-19. CDR3 coding DNA: TGTGCCAGCAGCTCACAGGGTTTTTATAATTCACCCCTCCACTTT. It yields the protein CASSSQGFYNSPLHF.